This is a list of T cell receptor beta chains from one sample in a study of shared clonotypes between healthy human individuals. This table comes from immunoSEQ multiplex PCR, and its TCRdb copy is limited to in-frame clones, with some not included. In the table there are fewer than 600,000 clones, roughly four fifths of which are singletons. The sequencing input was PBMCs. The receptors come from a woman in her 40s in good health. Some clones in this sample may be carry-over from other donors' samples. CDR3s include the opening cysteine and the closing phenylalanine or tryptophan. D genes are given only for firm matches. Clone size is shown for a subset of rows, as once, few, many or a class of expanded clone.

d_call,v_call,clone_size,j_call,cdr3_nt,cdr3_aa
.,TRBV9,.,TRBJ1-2,TGTGCCAGCAGCGTTGCAGGGAGGGACTATGGCTACACCTTC,CASSVAGRDYGYTF
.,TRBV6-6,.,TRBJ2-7,TGTGCCAGCGGCCCCGGCTCCTACGAGCAGTACTTC,CASGPGSYEQYF
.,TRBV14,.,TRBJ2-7,TGTGCCAGCAGCCTCCCCTACGAGCAGTACTTC,CASSLPYEQYF
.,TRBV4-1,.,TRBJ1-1,TGCGCCAGCAGCCGGGGCCCGAACACTGAAGCTTTCTTT,CASSRGPNTEAFF
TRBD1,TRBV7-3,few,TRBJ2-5,TGTGCCAGCAGCCGAGGTCGGACAGGGAGCCAGGAGACCCAGTACTTC,CASSRGRTGSQETQYF
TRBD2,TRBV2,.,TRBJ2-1,TGTGCCATGCGCCGGGACTACTCCTACAATGAGCAGTTCTTC,CAMRRDYSYNEQFF
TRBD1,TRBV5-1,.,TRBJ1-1,TGCGCCAGCAGCTCCGGGACAGGGGGGACTGAAGCTTTCTTT,CASSSGTGGTEAFF
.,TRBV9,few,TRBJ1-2,TGTGCCAGCAGCGTAGAGTCGGGTCTCTATGGCTACACCTTC,CASSVESGLYGYTF
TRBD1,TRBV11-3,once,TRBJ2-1,TGTGCCAGCAGCTCAGGGACAGGGCTGGGTGAGCAGTTCTTC,CASSSGTGLGEQFF
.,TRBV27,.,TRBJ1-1,TGTGCCAGCAGTTTATGGGCGGACACTGAAGCTTTCTTT,CASSLWADTEAFF
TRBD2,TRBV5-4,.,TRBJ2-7,TGTGCCAGCAGCTGGGGACTATTGTACGAGCAGTACTTC,CASSWGLLYEQYF
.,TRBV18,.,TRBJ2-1,TGTGCCAGCTCACCCCGAATCCCCACGGGGAATGAGCAGTTCTTC,CASSPRIPTGNEQFF
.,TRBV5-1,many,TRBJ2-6,TGCGCCAGCAGCTTGGGCGTTGTAGATACCTCTGGGGCCAACGTCCTGACTTTC,CASSLGVVDTSGANVLTF
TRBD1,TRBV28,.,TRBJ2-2,TGTGCCAGCAAAACCGGGACAGCCCACACCGGGGAGCTGTTTTTT,CASKTGTAHTGELFF
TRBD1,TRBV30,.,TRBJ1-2,TGTGCCGTACCGATACGGGGGACGGGACAGGGACTGTATGGCTACACCTTC,CAVPIRGTGQGLYGYTF
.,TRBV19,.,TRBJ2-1,TGTGCCAGTAGTATAGGTCTAGATTTGAAAGAGTTCTTC,CASSIGLDLKEFF
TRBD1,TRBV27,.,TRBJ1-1,TGTGCCAGCAGTCGACGGACAGGGGGCCGGGACACTGAAGCTTTCTTT,CASSRRTGGRDTEAFF
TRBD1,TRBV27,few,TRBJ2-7,TGTGCCAGCAGTTTTATTGACAGGGGGTTGGGCGAGCAGTACTTC,CASSFIDRGLGEQYF
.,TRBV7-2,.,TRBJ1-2,TGTGCCAGCACGACAACCGAAAACTATGGCTACACCTTC,CASTTTENYGYTF
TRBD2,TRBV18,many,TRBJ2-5,TGTGCCAGCTCTAGCGGGAGCCCTGAAGAGACCCAGTACTTC,CASSSGSPEETQYF
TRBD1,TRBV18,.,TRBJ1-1,TGTGCCAGCTCACCAACACGCGGACAGGGGAGGACTGAAGCTTTCTTT,CASSPTRGQGRTEAFF
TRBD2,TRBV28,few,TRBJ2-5,TGTGCCAGCCTGCCGCGGGGGGCTGAAGAGACCCAGTACTTC,CASLPRGAEETQYF
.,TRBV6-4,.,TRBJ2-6,TGTGCCAGCAGTGATTCGTATAGGGCTGGGGCCAACGTCCTGACTTTC,CASSDSYRAGANVLTF
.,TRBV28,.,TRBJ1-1,TGTGCCAGCAGCACCCCTGTTGTTAGAGCTTTCTTT,CASSTPVVRAFF
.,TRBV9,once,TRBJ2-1,TGTGCCAGCAGCGCACACACAGGGTCCTCCTACAATGAGCAGTTCTTC,CASSAHTGSSYNEQFF
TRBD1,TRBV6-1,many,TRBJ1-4,TGTGCCAGCAGTAGGACAGGGGTGGGTGAAAAACTGTTTTTT,CASSRTGVGEKLFF
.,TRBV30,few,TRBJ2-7,TGTGCCTGGACTCCGGGATACGAGCAGTACTTC,CAWTPGYEQYF
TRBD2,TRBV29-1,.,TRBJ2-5,TGCAGCGTTGTAGGACTAGCGGGTTCTGCCCAGTACTTC,CSVVGLAGSAQYF
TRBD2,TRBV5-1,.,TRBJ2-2,TGCGCCAGCAGCTTGGATGGCAGTAGCGGGGCCGGGGAGCTGTTTTTT,CASSLDGSSGAGELFF
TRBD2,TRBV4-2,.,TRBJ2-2,TGTGCCAGCAGCCAAGGTTCTAGCGGGAGTCACACCGGGGAGCTGTTTTTT,CASSQGSSGSHTGELFF
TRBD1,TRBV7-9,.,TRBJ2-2,TGTGCCAGCAGCTCAGGACAGGGATGGAGCACCGGGGAGCTGTTTTTT,CASSSGQGWSTGELFF
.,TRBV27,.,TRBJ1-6,TGTGCCAGCAGGTCGATTAATTCACCCCTCCACTTT,CASRSINSPLHF
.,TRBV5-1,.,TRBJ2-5,TGCGCCAGCAGCTTGGGGACATCTGGGCAAGAGACCCAGTACTTC,CASSLGTSGQETQYF
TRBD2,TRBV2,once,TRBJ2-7,TGTGCCAGCAGTGCTTTGCTAGCGGGTTACGAGCAGTACTTC,CASSALLAGYEQYF
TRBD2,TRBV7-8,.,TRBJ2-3,TGTGCCAGCGCCGTAGCGGGGATAGATACGCAGTATTTT,CASAVAGIDTQYF
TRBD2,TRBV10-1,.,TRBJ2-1,TGCGCCACCGGGACTAGCGAACCACAAGTCTCTAATGAGCAGTTCTTC,CATGTSEPQVSNEQFF
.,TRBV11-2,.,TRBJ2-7,TGTGCCAGCAGCTTAGCGGGGCAGGTTGAGCAGTACTTC,CASSLAGQVEQYF
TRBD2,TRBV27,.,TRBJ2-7,TGTGCCAGCAGTCCTCTAGCGGGAGGTTCCTACGAGCAGTACTTC,CASSPLAGGSYEQYF
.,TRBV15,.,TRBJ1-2,TGTGCCACCAGCAGAGGAGCAGATGGCTACACCTTC,CATSRGADGYTF
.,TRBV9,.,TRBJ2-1,TGTGCCAGCAATCGAGGTAACTTTGACAATGAGCAGTTCTTC,CASNRGNFDNEQFF
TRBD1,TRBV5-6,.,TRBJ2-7,TGTGCCAGCAGCTTGGGGGACAGGGAAACCTACGAGCAGTACTTC,CASSLGDRETYEQYF